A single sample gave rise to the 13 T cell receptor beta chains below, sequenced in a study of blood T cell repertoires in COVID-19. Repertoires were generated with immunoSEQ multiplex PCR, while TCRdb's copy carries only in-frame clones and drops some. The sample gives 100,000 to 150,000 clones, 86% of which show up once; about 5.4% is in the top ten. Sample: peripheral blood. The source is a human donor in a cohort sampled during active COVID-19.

The DNA for the CDR3 is TGTGCCAGCTCACCGCCAGGACTAGCGGGACCAGATACGCAGTATTTT. Its translation is CASSPPGLAGPDTQYF. The chain has TRBV18 and TRBJ2-3; 12 bases map to TRBD2. The length of the CDR3 is 16 residues. V trimming: 3 bases; J trimming: 4 bases; junction bases outside the gene matches: 5. Germline assignment: CDR1 KGHSH and CDR2 LQKENI. The entire variable domain, with the rest obtained from reference TRBV18 and TRBJ2-3, is as follows: NAGVMQNPRHLVRRRGQEARLRCSPMKGHSHVYWYRQLPEEGLKFMVYLQKENIIDESGMPKERFSAEFPKEGPSILRIQQVVRGDSAAYFCASSPPGLAGPDTQYFGPGTRLTVL.

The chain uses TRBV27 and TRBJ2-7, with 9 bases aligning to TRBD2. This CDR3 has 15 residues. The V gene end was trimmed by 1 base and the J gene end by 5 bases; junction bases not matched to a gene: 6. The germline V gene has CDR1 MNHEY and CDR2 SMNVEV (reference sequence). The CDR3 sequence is CASSLCVSGSNEQYF. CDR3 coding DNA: TGTGCCAGCAGTTTATGTGTTAGCGGGAGCAACGAGCAGTACTTC.

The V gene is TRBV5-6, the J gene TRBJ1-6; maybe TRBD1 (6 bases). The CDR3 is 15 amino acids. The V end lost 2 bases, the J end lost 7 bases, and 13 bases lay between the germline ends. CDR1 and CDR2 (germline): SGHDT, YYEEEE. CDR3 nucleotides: TGTGCCAGCAGCTTATGGGGGCTTAAGAATTCACCCCTCCACTTT. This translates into CASSLWGLKNSPLHF.

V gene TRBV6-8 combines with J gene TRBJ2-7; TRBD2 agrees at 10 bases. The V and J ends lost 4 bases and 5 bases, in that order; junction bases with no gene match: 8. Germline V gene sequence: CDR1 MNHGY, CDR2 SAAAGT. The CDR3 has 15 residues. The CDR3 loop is CASSLLAGGDDEQYF. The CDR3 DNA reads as TGTGCCAGCAGTTTATTAGCGGGAGGAGACGACGAGCAGTACTTC.

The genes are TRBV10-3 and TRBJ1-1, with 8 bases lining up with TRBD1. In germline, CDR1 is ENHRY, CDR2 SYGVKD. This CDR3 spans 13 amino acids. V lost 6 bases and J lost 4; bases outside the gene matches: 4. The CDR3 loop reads CAISTGGATEAFF. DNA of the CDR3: TGTGCCATCAGCACAGGGGGGGCCACTGAAGCTTTCTTT.

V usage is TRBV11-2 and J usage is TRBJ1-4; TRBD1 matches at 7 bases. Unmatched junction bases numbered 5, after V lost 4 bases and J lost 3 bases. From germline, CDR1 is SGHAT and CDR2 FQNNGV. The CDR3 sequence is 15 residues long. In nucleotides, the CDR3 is TGTGCCAGCAGCTCGAGGGACAGCCCTAATGAAAAACTGTTTTTT. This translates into CASSSRDSPNEKLFF.

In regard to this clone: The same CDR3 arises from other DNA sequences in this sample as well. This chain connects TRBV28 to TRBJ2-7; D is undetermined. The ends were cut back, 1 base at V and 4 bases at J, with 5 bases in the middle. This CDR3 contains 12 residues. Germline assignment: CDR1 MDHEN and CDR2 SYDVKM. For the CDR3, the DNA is TGTGCCAGCAGTTTATTGTCGTACGAGCAGTACTTC. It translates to CASSLLSYEQYF.

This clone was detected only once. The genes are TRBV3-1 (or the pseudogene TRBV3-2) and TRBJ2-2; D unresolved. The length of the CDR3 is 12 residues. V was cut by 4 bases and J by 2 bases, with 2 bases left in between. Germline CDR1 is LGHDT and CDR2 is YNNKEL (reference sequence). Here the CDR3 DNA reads TGTGCCAGCAGCCCTAACACCGGGGAGCTGTTTTTT. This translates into CASSPNTGELFF.

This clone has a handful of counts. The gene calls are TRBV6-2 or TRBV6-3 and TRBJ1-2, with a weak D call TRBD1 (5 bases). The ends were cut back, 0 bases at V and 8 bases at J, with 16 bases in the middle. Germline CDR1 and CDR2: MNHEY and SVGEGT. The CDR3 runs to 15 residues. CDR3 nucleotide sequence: TGTGCCAGCAGTTACTCCTACGGGCAGGGAAGCGGCTACACCTTC. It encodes CASSYSYGQGSGYTF.

CDR3 protein: CASSPTLAGGNDEQFF. CDR3 DNA: TGCGCCAGCAGCCCTACACTAGCGGGAGGGAACGATGAGCAGTTCTTC. The genes are TRBV5-1 and TRBJ2-1; 13 bases fit TRBD2. The trim removed 4 bases at V and 8 bases at J, leaving 9 bases unmatched. This CDR3 spans 16 amino acids. Germline V gene lookup returns CDR1 SGHRS and CDR2 YFSETQ.

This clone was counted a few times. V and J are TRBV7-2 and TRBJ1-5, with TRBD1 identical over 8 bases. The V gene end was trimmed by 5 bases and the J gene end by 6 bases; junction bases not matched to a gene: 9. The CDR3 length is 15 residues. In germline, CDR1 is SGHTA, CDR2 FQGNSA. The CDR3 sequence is CASSAQGALGQPQHF. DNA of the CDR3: TGTGCCAGCAGCGCCCAGGGGGCGCTTGGTCAGCCCCAGCATTTT.

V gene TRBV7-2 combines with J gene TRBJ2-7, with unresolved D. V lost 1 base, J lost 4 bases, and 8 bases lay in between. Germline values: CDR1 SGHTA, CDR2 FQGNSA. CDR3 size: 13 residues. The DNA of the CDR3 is TGTGCCAGCAGCTTAGGCGGTAGGTACGAGCAGTACTTC. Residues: CASSLGGRYEQYF.

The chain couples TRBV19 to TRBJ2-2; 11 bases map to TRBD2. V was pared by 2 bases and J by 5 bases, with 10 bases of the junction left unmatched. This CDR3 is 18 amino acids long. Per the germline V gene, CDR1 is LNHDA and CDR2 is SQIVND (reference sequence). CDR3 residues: CASSIRALAGGLTGELFF. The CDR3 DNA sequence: TGTGCCAGTAGTATAAGGGCCCTAGCGGGAGGACTAACCGGGGAGCTGTTTTTT. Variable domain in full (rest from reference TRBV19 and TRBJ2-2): DGGITQSPKYLFRKEGQNVTLSCEQNLNHDAMYWYRQDPGQGLRLIYYSQIVNDFQKGDIAEGYSVSREKKESFPLTVTSAQKNPTAFYLCASSIRALAGGLTGELFFGEGSRLTVL.